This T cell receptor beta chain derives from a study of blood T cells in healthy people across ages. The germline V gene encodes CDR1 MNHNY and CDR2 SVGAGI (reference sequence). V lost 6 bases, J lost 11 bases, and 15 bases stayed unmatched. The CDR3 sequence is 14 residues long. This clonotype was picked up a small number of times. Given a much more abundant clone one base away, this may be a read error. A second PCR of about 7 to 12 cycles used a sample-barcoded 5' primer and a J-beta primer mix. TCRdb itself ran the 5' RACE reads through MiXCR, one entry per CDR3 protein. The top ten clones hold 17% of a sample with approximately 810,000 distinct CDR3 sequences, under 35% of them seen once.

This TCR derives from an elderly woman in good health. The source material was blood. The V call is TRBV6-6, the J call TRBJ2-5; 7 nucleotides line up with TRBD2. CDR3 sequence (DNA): TGTGCCAGCAGCCGAGGACTAGACTACAATGAGCAGTACTTC. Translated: CASSRGLDYNEQYF.